Below are 28 T cell receptor beta chains sequenced from a single sample in a study of T cells in severe cutaneous drug reactions. The iRepertoire multiplex PCR system with TCR subtype-specific primers built both bulk and single-cell libraries. TCRdb reprocessed the multiplex PCR reads, keeping one entry per CDR3 protein, no DNA. The sample has some 4,100 distinct CDR3 sequences. The patients sequenced had a carbamazepine-induced Stevens-Johnson syndrome or toxic epidermal necrolysis reaction. Source material: PBMCs. These receptors were taken from a human donor with Stevens-Johnson syndrome, a severe cutaneous drug reaction.

The CDR3 protein is CATRGGPTYEQYF. The rearrangement links TRBV27 to TRBJ2-7; without DNA, the TCRdb call of TRBD2 cannot be checked. The CDR3 consists of 13 residues. Per the germline V gene, CDR1 is MNHEY and CDR2 is SMNVEV (reference sequence).

The V gene is TRBV28, the J gene TRBJ1-1; checking the TCRdb D call of TRBD1 is not possible without DNA. The CDR3 has 14 residues. Per the germline V gene, CDR1 is MDHEN and CDR2 is SYDVKM. CDR3 loop: CASSYPDRVAEAFF.

The J gene is TRBJ2-5, the V gene TRBV29-1; checking the TCRdb D call of TRBD1 is not possible without DNA. Germline CDR1 and CDR2: SQVTM and ANQGSEA. This CDR3 spans 13 amino acids. The CDR3 here is CSVDMGARQTQYF. Full variable domain (rest looked up from reference TRBV29-1 and TRBJ2-5): SAVISQKPSRDICQRGTSLTIQCQVDSQVTMMFWYRQQPGQSLTLIATANQGSEATYESGFVIDKFPISRPNLTFSTLTVSNMSPEDSSIYLCSVDMGARQTQYFGPGTRLLVL.

This chain joins TRBV6-1 and TRBJ2-5; TCRdb's D call, TRBD2, is unchecked because there is no DNA. CDR1 is MNHNS, CDR2 SASEGT, per germline. The CDR3 covers 16 residues. The CDR3 region is CASSEATASGRETQYF.

J is TRBJ2-7 and V is TRBV12-3 or TRBV12-4; TCRdb's D call, TRBD2, is unchecked because there is no DNA. This CDR3 has 15 amino acids. CDR3 residues: CASTLTSGSSYEQYF.

The gene calls are TRBV6-2 or TRBV6-3 and TRBJ2-3; TCRdb indicates TRBD1, and absent DNA this call remains unverified. The length of the CDR3 is 16 residues. The V gene's germline CDR1 is MNHEY and CDR2 SVGEGT. This CDR3 reads CASSYGGTQRQDTQYF.

The genes are TRBV24-1 and TRBJ2-7; TCRdb indicates TRBD2, and absent DNA this call remains unverified. This CDR3 has 12 amino acids. CDR1 is KGHDR, CDR2 SFDVKD, per germline. The CDR3 loop is CATARDPYEQYF.

The genes are TRBV6-4 and TRBJ1-2; absent DNA, TCRdb's TRBD1 call cannot be checked. In germline, CDR1 is MRHNA, CDR2 SNTAGT. CDR3 size: 14 residues. The CDR3 loop is CASSETGDGNGYTF.

The CDR3 region is CASSPGQTEAFF. This sequence joins TRBV18 and TRBJ1-1; the TRBD1 assignment by TCRdb is unverifiable without DNA. Germline CDR1 reads KGHSH; CDR2 reads LQKENI. The CDR3 sequence is 12 residues long.

The chain joins TRBV7-9 to TRBJ1-1; TCRdb's D gene call, TRBD1, goes unchecked for lack of DNA. This CDR3 is built from 13 residues. Germline lookup yields CDR1 SEHNR and CDR2 FQNEAQ (reference sequence). The CDR3 loop is CASSLGNRERAFF.

The chain's CDR3 is CASSFSRAEQFF. The chain links TRBV6-2 or TRBV6-3 to TRBJ2-1; no DNA is available, so the TRBD2 call from TCRdb remains unchecked. This CDR3 is built from 12 residues. Germline CDR1 reads MNHEY; CDR2 reads SVGEGT.

Here the CDR3 reads CASSLGDRPTEAFF. The rearrangement links TRBV7-2 to TRBJ1-1. The CDR3 is 14 amino acids. Germline V CDR1 and CDR2: SGHTA, FQGNSA. Complete variable domain (other parts from reference TRBV7-2 and TRBJ1-1): GAGVSQSPSNKVTEKGKDVELRCDPISGHTALYWYRQSLGQGLEFLIYFQGNSAPDKSGLPSDRFSAERTGGSVSTLTIQRTQQEDSAVYLCASSLGDRPTEAFFGQGTRLTVV.

Measured by frequency, this clonotype is medium-sized. The chain uses TRBV7-2 and TRBJ1-1; TCRdb selects TRBD1, and the lack of DNA leaves this call unchecked. The CDR3 sequence is 15 residues long. Germline CDR1 reads SGHTA; CDR2 reads FQGNSA. CDR3: CASSFWTGEVAEAFF.

This chain links TRBV5-1 with TRBJ2-5; TCRdb's D call of TRBD1 is untestable without DNA. Germline assignment: CDR1 SGHRS and CDR2 YFSETQ. This CDR3 is 16 amino acids long. The CDR3 here is CASVPGFQGAQETQYF.

This rearrangement joins TRBV9 to TRBJ2-7; TCRdb names TRBD1, which stays unverified in the absence of DNA. The CDR3 runs 16 residues. Germline V CDR1 and CDR2: SGDLS, YYNGEE. The CDR3 sequence: CASSVGWGNPTYEQYF.

This CDR3 is CASTLTPLGSGRGSYNEQFF. This chain joins TRBV28 and TRBJ2-1; TCRdb picks TRBD2, but there is no DNA to check that call. This CDR3 is 20 amino acids long. Germline V CDR1 and CDR2: MDHEN, SYDVKM.

The chain couples TRBV5-6 to TRBJ1-1. The CDR3 covers 15 residues. Germline V gene sequence: CDR1 SGHDT, CDR2 YYEEEE. The CDR3: CASSLVGRLNTEAFF.

The genes are TRBV4-1 and TRBJ1-1. Germline V lookup: CDR1 MGHRA, CDR2 YSYEKL. This CDR3 has 13 residues. CDR3 in amino acids: CASSRGQTTEAFF.

V usage is TRBV6-1 and J usage is TRBJ2-7; TCRdb names TRBD1, which stays unverified in the absence of DNA. Germline values: CDR1 MNHNS, CDR2 SASEGT. This CDR3 is built from 16 residues. This chain's CDR3 is CASTIIVGQGTYEQYF.

The chain combines TRBV6-5 with TRBJ1-2; TCRdb calls TRBD1, which cannot be checked without DNA. This CDR3 has 14 amino acids. Looked up from germline, CDR1 is MNHEY and CDR2 is SVGAGI. The chain's CDR3 is CASSPGQGIYGYTF.

The chain recombines TRBV5-1 with TRBJ2-3; TCRdb's D call of TRBD2 is untestable without DNA. Germline-derived CDR1 and CDR2 are SGHRS and YFSETQ. This CDR3 comprises 17 residues. CDR3 sequence reads: CASSFGPSGRGTDTQYF. The whole variable domain, filled in from reference TRBV5-1 and TRBJ2-3, reads KAGVTQTPRYLIKTRGQQVTLSCSPISGHRSVSWYQQTPGQGLQFLFEYFSETQRNKGNFPGRFSGRQFSNSRSEMNVSTLELGDSALYLCASSFGPSGRGTDTQYFGPGTRLTVL.

The gene calls are TRBV12-3 or TRBV12-4 and TRBJ1-6. This CDR3 comprises 13 residues. This CDR3 reads CASSADGNSPLHF.

The rearrangement joins TRBV3-1 to TRBJ2-7; there is no DNA to check the TCRdb D call of TRBD1. In germline, CDR1 is LGHDT, CDR2 YNNKEL (reference sequence). CDR3 length: 13 residues. The CDR3 spells CASSLKLGNEQYF.

The chain employs TRBV6-4 and TRBJ2-3; TCRdb's assignment of TRBD1 cannot be checked, as there is no DNA. The V gene's germline CDR1 is MRHNA and CDR2 SNTAGT. The CDR3 covers 15 residues. CDR3: CASSVGQGEADTQYF.

The genes are TRBV27 and TRBJ2-5; the D call from TCRdb, TRBD1, cannot be confirmed without DNA. The CDR3 is 13 residues long. Germline V CDR1 and CDR2: MNHEY, SMNVEV (reference sequence). The CDR3 protein is CASRNPWQETQYF.

This chain uses TRBV29-1 with TRBJ2-3; TCRdb gives TRBD1 as the D gene, but with no DNA this cannot be confirmed. CDR1 is SQVTM and CDR2 is ANQGSEA in the germline V gene. The length of the CDR3 is 15 residues. The CDR3 region is CSVGVRGRSTDTQYF.

This sequence joins TRBV19 and TRBJ1-6; TCRdb calls TRBD1, which cannot be checked without DNA. Germline loops: CDR1 LNHDA, CDR2 SQIVND (reference sequence). CDR3 length equals 15 residues. The CDR3 sequence: CASSIGQLYNSPLHF.

This chain links TRBV7-9 with TRBJ1-1; TCRdb returns TRBD1, unconfirmable since there is no DNA. The germline V gene encodes CDR1 SEHNR and CDR2 FQNEAQ (reference sequence). This CDR3 spans 12 amino acids. Here the CDR3 reads CASSTGPTEAFF.